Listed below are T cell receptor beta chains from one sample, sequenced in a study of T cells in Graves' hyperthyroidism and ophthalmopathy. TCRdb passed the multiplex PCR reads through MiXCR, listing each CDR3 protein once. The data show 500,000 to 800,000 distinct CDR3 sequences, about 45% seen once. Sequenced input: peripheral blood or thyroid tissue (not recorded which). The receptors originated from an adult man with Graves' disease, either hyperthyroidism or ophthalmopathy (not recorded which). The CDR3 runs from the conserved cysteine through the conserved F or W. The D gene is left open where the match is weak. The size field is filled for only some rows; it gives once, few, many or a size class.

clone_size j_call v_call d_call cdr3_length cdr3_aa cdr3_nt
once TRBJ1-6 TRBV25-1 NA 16 CASSARRTSGDSPLHF TGTGCCAGCAGTGCTAGGAGGACATCGGGGGATTCACCCCTCCACTTT
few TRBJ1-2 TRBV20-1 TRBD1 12 CSARDRAWGYTF TGCAGTGCCAGGGACAGGGCATGGGGCTACACCTTC
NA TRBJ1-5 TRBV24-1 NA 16 CATSYSKAGTRSPQHF TGTGCCACCAGTTATTCCAAAGCCGGGACAAGGTCGCCCCAGCATTTT
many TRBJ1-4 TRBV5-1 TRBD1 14 CASRDGTVGEKLFF TGCGCCAGCAGGGACGGGACAGTAGGGGAAAAACTGTTTTTT
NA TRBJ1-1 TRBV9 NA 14 CASSAFAGPTEAFF TGTGCCAGTTCCGCTTTCGCGGGGCCCACTGAAGCTTTCTTT
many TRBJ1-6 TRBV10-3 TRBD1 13 CAIKDRDNSPLHF TGTGCCATCAAGGACAGGGACAATTCACCCCTCCACTTT
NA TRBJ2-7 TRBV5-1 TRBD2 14 CASAAGTSANEQYF TGCGCCAGCGCTGCCGGGACTAGTGCTAACGAGCAGTACTTC
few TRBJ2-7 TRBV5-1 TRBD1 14 CASSQEPGGYEQYF TGCGCCAGCAGCCAAGAGCCAGGGGGCTACGAGCAGTACTTC
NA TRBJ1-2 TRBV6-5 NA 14 CASSAYGTNYGYTF TGTGCCAGCAGTGCGTACGGGACTAACTATGGCTACACCTTC
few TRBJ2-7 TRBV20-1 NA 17 CSARSLGGDRGLYEQYF TGCAGTGCTAGAAGCCTGGGTGGGGATCGTGGTCTTTACGAGCAGTACTTC
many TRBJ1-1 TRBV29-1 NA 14 CSVEDIGGNTEAFF TGCAGCGTTGAAGATATTGGCGGGAACACTGAAGCTTTCTTT
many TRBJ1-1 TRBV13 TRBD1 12 CASSPGGAEAFF TGTGCCAGCAGCCCAGGGGGGGCTGAAGCTTTCTTT
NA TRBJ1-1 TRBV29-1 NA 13 CSSHTLWDTEAFF TGCAGCTCCCACACCCTATGGGACACTGAAGCTTTCTTT
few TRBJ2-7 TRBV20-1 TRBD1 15 CSARPPRDRGHEQYF TGCAGTGCTAGGCCGCCCCGGGACAGGGGGCACGAGCAGTACTTC
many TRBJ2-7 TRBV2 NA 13 CASSEEPAYEQYF TGTGCCAGCAGTGAAGAACCGGCCTACGAGCAGTACTTC
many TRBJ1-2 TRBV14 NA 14 CASSPRTVGSGYTF TGTGCCAGCAGCCCGAGGACAGTGGGGAGTGGCTACACCTTC
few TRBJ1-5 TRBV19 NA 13 CASSMQQNQPQHF TGTGCCAGTAGTATGCAACAGAATCAGCCCCAGCATTTT
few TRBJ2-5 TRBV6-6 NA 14 CASRPAGRQETQYF TGTGCCAGCAGGCCCGCAGGGCGCCAAGAGACCCAGTACTTC
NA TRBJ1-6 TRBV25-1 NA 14 CVSALGLLNSPLHF TGTGTCAGCGCACTGGGTTTGTTAAATTCACCCCTCCACTTT
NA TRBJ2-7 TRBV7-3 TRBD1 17 CASSLTWDRVVSYEQYF TGTGCCAGCAGCTTAACCTGGGACAGGGTCGTTTCCTACGAGCAGTACTTC
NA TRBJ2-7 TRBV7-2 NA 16 CASSQVSGQLYYEQYF TGTGCCAGCAGCCAAGTCTCCGGACAGCTTTACTACGAGCAGTACTTC
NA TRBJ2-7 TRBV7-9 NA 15 CASSLIDRGTYEQYF TGTGCCAGCAGCTTAATAGATCGGGGGACTTACGAGCAGTACTTC
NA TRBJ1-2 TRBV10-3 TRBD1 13 CAIRRDRVYGYTF TGTGCCATCAGGAGGGACAGGGTTTATGGCTACACCTTC
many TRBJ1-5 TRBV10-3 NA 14 CAISEEQWDQPQHF TGTGCCATCAGTGAAGAGCAGTGGGATCAGCCCCAGCATTTT
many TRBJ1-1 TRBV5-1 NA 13 CASTLGGRTEAFF TGCGCCAGCACCCTCGGAGGGAGGACTGAAGCTTTCTTT
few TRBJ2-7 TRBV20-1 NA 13 CSATNREPYEQYF TGCAGTGCTACTAACAGGGAACCTTACGAGCAGTACTTC
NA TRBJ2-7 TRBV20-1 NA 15 CSARDADINPYEQYF TGCAGTGCTAGAGATGCGGACATTAACCCCTACGAGCAGTACTTC
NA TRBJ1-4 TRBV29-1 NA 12 CSVDPGIGKLFF TGCAGCGTTGACCCAGGGATTGGAAAACTGTTTTTT
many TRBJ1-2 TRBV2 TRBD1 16 CASSGRTGGFNYGYTF TGTGCCAGCAGTGGTCGGACAGGGGGCTTTAACTATGGCTACACCTTC
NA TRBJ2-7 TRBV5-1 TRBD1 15 CASSGGQLISYEQYF TGCGCCAGCAGCGGGGGACAGTTAATTTCCTACGAGCAGTACTTC
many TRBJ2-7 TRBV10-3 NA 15 CATRSRGESTYEQYF TGTGCCACCCGGTCCCGAGGGGAAAGCACCTACGAGCAGTACTTC
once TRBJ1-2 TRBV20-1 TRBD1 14 CSATPDGTVSGYTF TGCAGTGCCACCCCCGACGGGACAGTGAGTGGCTACACCTTC
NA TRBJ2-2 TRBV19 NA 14 CASSNEGNTGELFF TGTGCCAGTAGTAACGAAGGGAACACCGGGGAGCTGTTTTTT
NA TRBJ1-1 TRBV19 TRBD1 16 CASSTLRTGVNTEAFF TGTGCCAGTAGTACGCTTCGGACAGGGGTGAACACTGAAGCTTTCTTT
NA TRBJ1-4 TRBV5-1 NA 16 CASSLMRGATNEKLFF TGCGCCAGCAGCTTGATGCGGGGGGCAACTAATGAAAAACTGTTTTTT
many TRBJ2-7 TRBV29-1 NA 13 CSVENRDSYEQYF TGCAGCGTTGAGAACAGGGACTCCTACGAGCAGTACTTC
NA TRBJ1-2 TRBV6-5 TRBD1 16 CASSLQGGPANYGYTF TGTGCCAGCAGTTTACAGGGGGGCCCTGCTAACTATGGCTACACCTTC
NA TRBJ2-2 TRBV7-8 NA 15 CASSFYGDNTGELFF TGTGCCAGCAGCTTTTACGGGGATAACACCGGGGAGCTGTTTTTT
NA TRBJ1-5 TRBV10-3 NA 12 CAISPGARTQHF TGTGCCATCTCCCCGGGGGCGCGGACCCAGCATTTT
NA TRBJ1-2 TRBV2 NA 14 CASSEKGEVYGYTF TGTGCCAGCAGTGAAAAGGGAGAGGTATATGGCTACACCTTC
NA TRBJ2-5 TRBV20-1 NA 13 CSASWDAQETQYF TGCAGTGCTAGTTGGGACGCCCAAGAGACCCAGTACTTC
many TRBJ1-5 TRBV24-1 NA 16 CATSDGEKGEGQPQHF TGTGCCACCAGTGATGGTGAAAAGGGTGAGGGTCAGCCCCAGCATTTT
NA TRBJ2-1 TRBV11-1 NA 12 CASSQNQAEQFF TGTGCCAGCAGCCAGAACCAGGCTGAGCAGTTCTTC
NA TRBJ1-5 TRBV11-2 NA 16 CASSLEGRYSNQPQHF TGTGCCAGCAGCTTAGAAGGCCGTTATAGCAATCAGCCCCAGCATTTT
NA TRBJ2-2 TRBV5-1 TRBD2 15 CASSFSGRRAGELFF TGCGCCAGCAGCTTTAGCGGGAGAAGGGCCGGGGAGCTGTTTTTT
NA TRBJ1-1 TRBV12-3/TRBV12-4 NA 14 CASSSLTGNTEAFF TGTGCCAGCAGTTCCCTGACGGGGAACACTGAAGCTTTCTTT
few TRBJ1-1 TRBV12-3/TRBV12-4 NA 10 CASSQGPAFF TGTGCCAGCAGTCAGGGTCCGGCTTTCTTT
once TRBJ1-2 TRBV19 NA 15 CASSLQTGTASGYTF TGTGCCAGTAGTTTACAAACCGGGACCGCGAGTGGCTACACCTTC
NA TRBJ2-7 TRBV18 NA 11 CASSPGQEQYF TGTGCCAGCTCACCAGGACAGGAGCAGTACTTC
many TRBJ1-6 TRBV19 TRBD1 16 CASSGTASSYNSPLHF TGTGCCAGTAGCGGGACAGCGAGCTCCTATAATTCACCCCTCCACTTT
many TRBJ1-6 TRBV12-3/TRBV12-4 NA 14 CASSLGVWNSPLHF TGTGCCAGCAGTTTGGGGGTTTGGAATTCACCCCTCCACTTT
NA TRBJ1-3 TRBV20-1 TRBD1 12 CSAKGQGSTIYF TGCAGTGCTAAGGGACAGGGAAGCACCATATATTTT
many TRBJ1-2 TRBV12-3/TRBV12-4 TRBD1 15 CASREQGAPGYGYTF TGTGCCAGCAGAGAGCAGGGGGCGCCAGGTTATGGCTACACCTTC
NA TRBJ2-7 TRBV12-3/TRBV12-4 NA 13 CASSGPLSYKQYF TGTGCCAGCAGCGGGCCTCTCTCCTACAAGCAGTACTTC